This is a list of T cell receptor beta chains from one sample in a study of blood T cell repertoires in COVID-19. Data came from immunoSEQ multiplex PCR; TCRdb stores just in-frame clones and leaves some out. This sample has 170,000 or so clones, with roughly 83% found just once. Sequences were obtained from peripheral blood. Receptor source: a woman in her fifties or sixties with acute or convalescent COVID-19. The CDR3 runs from the conserved cysteine through the conserved F or W. The size field is filled for only some rows; it gives once, few, many or a size class.

clone_size,v_call,j_call,cdr3_aa
.,TRBV24-1,TRBJ2-5,CATSANRGEETQYF
.,TRBV7-9,TRBJ1-1,CASSLHYGFRGARDTEAFF
.,TRBV18,TRBJ2-7,CASSPLTGTLSYEQYF
.,TRBV27,TRBJ2-3,CASSSARVPTDTQYF
.,TRBV6-6,TRBJ2-1,CASSYSTGPGNEQFF
.,TRBV30,TRBJ1-2,CAWSVWQGRNGYTF
few,TRBV5-4,TRBJ1-6,CASSLRSRSSSPLHF
.,TRBV6-5,TRBJ1-5,CASSSLSNQPQHF
once,TRBV7-9,TRBJ1-4,CASSSGDEKLFF
.,TRBV28,TRBJ2-1,CASRYRGGGGNEQFF
.,TRBV11-2,TRBJ1-1,CASSRPQTGFRTEAFF
.,TRBV19,TRBJ1-1,CASSTQGGTEAFF
.,TRBV5-1,TRBJ1-4,CASSAPRDTEKLFF
.,TRBV5-1,TRBJ2-7,CASSFLSGVTYEQYF
.,TRBV2,TRBJ2-5,CASSEGTGVETQYF
.,TRBV30,TRBJ2-5,CAWSETSGGSETQYF
.,TRBV4-1,TRBJ1-1,CASSLFPDRLNTEAFF
.,TRBV29-1,TRBJ1-2,CSVVVVGGNGYTF
.,TRBV9,TRBJ2-2,CASSVTSSGGYPGELFF
.,TRBV7-9,TRBJ1-6,CASGGESSYNSPLHF
.,TRBV6-5,TRBJ2-1,CASSRGQSKGDEQFF
.,TRBV28,TRBJ1-5,CASRPRRNFNQPQHF
.,TRBV3-1/TRBV3-2,TRBJ1-2,CASSPDSNYGYTF
.,TRBV6-1,TRBJ2-7,CASRTGQGYEQYF
once,TRBV27,TRBJ2-3,CASSPLAGVSTDTQYF
.,TRBV11-2,TRBJ2-7,CASSAGDRPYEQYF
.,TRBV18,TRBJ2-7,CASSPLHRAEQYF
.,TRBV5-1,TRBJ1-5,CASSLGQGTDQPQHF
.,TRBV7-9,TRBJ2-1,CASSLVSGQGSEQFF
.,TRBV18,TRBJ1-1,CASRGGAQNTEAFF
.,TRBV9,TRBJ1-1,CASSWGQLNTEAFF
.,TRBV21-1,TRBJ2-6,CASNLRLAGANVLTF
once,TRBV4-1,TRBJ2-3,CASSLGGGNPDTQYF
.,TRBV30,TRBJ1-1,CAWSVLSRIMNTEAFF
.,TRBV19,TRBJ2-1,CASSIGQGTFYEQFF